This is a list of T cell receptor beta chains from one sample in a study of cytomegalovirus exposure and HLA in healthy donors. Assay: immunoSEQ multiplex PCR; the TCRdb copy retains only in-frame clones and omits some. The sample table sets out about 55,000 clones. The material sequenced was PBMCs. All receptors derive from a woman aged 55-75 years in good health and CMV-seropositive. Each CDR3 is given with its conserved first and last residue. D genes are given only for firm matches.

V gene: TRBV2
D gene: .
J gene: TRBJ1-5
CDR3 protein: CASSWDTGQPQHF
CDR3 DNA: TGTGCCAGCAGTTGGGACACAGGACAGCCCCAGCATTTT

V gene: TRBV11-3
D gene: .
J gene: TRBJ2-7
CDR3 protein: CASSFSGGSSYEQYF
CDR3 DNA: TGTGCCAGCAGCTTCTCGGGTGGAAGCTCCTACGAGCAGTACTTC

V gene: TRBV19
D gene: TRBD1
J gene: TRBJ1-1
CDR3 protein: CASSPWTGNTEAFF
CDR3 DNA: TGTGCCAGTAGTCCCTGGACAGGGAACACTGAAGCTTTCTTT

V gene: TRBV11-2
D gene: .
J gene: TRBJ1-2
CDR3 protein: CASSLTSRGGGGYTF
CDR3 DNA: TGTGCCAGCAGCCTTACCTCAAGGGGCGGGGGCGGCTACACCTTC

V gene: TRBV5-1
D gene: .
J gene: TRBJ1-4
CDR3 protein: CASSTGLSGEKLFF
CDR3 DNA: TGCGCCAGCAGCACAGGACTATCGGGGGAAAAACTGTTTTTT

V gene: TRBV11-3
D gene: .
J gene: TRBJ2-3
CDR3 protein: CASSLQGTDTQYF
CDR3 DNA: TGTGCCAGCAGCTTACAGGGAACAGATACGCAGTATTTT

V gene: TRBV18
D gene: .
J gene: TRBJ1-1
CDR3 protein: CASSPQEGGGPAFF
CDR3 DNA: TGTGCCAGCTCACCACAGGAGGGAGGTGGGCCAGCTTTCTTT

V gene: TRBV4-1
D gene: TRBD1
J gene: TRBJ2-1
CDR3 protein: CASSPGLTGLGNEQFF
CDR3 DNA: TGCGCCAGCAGCCCGGGGCTGACAGGGCTCGGCAATGAGCAGTTCTTC

V gene: TRBV7-9
D gene: .
J gene: TRBJ1-1
CDR3 protein: CASSLVTGAEAFF
CDR3 DNA: TGTGCCAGCAGCTTAGTTACGGGAGCTGAAGCTTTCTTT

V gene: TRBV18
D gene: TRBD1
J gene: TRBJ2-3
CDR3 protein: CASSPTGGTDTQYF
CDR3 DNA: TGTGCCAGCTCACCAACAGGGGGCACAGATACGCAGTATTTT

V gene: TRBV7-6
D gene: .
J gene: TRBJ1-2
CDR3 protein: CASSLSPGEVNGYTF
CDR3 DNA: TGTGCCAGCAGCCTATCCCCGGGGGAGGTTAATGGCTACACCTTC

V gene: TRBV27
D gene: .
J gene: TRBJ1-2
CDR3 protein: CASSPSGGRRGYTF
CDR3 DNA: TGTGCCAGCAGTCCGTCTGGCGGGCGTAGGGGCTACACCTTC

V gene: TRBV7-2
D gene: .
J gene: TRBJ1-6
CDR3 protein: CASNLPLQGSPLHF
CDR3 DNA: TGTGCCAGCAACCTACCCTTACAGGGTTCACCCCTCCACTTT

V gene: TRBV19
D gene: TRBD1
J gene: TRBJ2-7
CDR3 protein: CASSPPRQGTYEQYF
CDR3 DNA: TGTGCCAGTAGCCCCCCGCGACAGGGGACCTACGAGCAGTACTTC

V gene: TRBV6-5
D gene: .
J gene: TRBJ1-1
CDR3 protein: CASSPNSLNTEAFF
CDR3 DNA: TGTGCCAGCAGCCCCAACAGCCTGAACACTGAAGCTTTCTTT

V gene: TRBV4-3
D gene: .
J gene: TRBJ1-2
CDR3 protein: CASSQDQGRSGYTF
CDR3 DNA: TGCGCCAGCAGCCAAGATCAGGGGAGATCTGGCTACACCTTC

V gene: TRBV5-5
D gene: .
J gene: TRBJ1-1
CDR3 protein: CASSHRDLNTEAFF
CDR3 DNA: TGTGCCAGCAGCCACAGGGACCTGAACACTGAAGCTTTCTTT

V gene: TRBV4-1
D gene: .
J gene: TRBJ1-6
CDR3 protein: CASRGGNSPLHF
CDR3 DNA: TGCGCCAGCAGGGGAGGGAATTCACCCCTCCACTTT

V gene: TRBV5-1
D gene: .
J gene: TRBJ1-1
CDR3 protein: CASSLEGLGGTEAFF
CDR3 DNA: TGCGCCAGCAGCTTGGAGGGGTTAGGGGGCACTGAAGCTTTCTTT

V gene: TRBV12-5
D gene: .
J gene: TRBJ1-5
CDR3 protein: CASSVADNQPQHF
CDR3 DNA: TGTGCTAGTTCCGTGGCTGACAATCAGCCCCAGCATTTT

V gene: TRBV18
D gene: .
J gene: TRBJ2-5
CDR3 protein: CASSPPRRQQETQYF
CDR3 DNA: TGTGCCAGCTCACCACCGAGGAGACAGCAAGAGACCCAGTACTTC

V gene: TRBV12-5
D gene: TRBD1
J gene: TRBJ2-7
CDR3 protein: CASGTAGTGYTYEQYF
CDR3 DNA: TGTGCTAGTGGTACCGCGGGGACAGGCTATACCTACGAGCAGTACTTC

V gene: TRBV6-5
D gene: .
J gene: TRBJ1-6
CDR3 protein: CASTRGSSYNSPLHF
CDR3 DNA: TGTGCCAGCACTCGCGGGAGCTCCTATAATTCACCCCTCCACTTT

V gene: TRBV7-6
D gene: TRBD1
J gene: TRBJ2-7
CDR3 protein: CASSSRQGNYEQYF
CDR3 DNA: TGTGCCAGCAGCTCCAGACAGGGAAACTACGAGCAGTACTTC

V gene: TRBV7-6
D gene: TRBD1
J gene: TRBJ2-5
CDR3 protein: CASSGGTGEETQYF
CDR3 DNA: TGTGCCAGCAGCGGGGGGACAGGGGAAGAGACCCAGTACTTC

V gene: TRBV20-1
D gene: .
J gene: TRBJ2-7
CDR3 protein: CSASSGQYF
CDR3 DNA: TGCAGTGCGTCTTCGGGTCAGTACTTC

V gene: TRBV6-6
D gene: .
J gene: TRBJ2-7
CDR3 protein: CASGGPSSYEQYF
CDR3 DNA: TGTGCCAGCGGGGGCCCAAGCTCCTACGAGCAGTACTTC

V gene: TRBV11-2
D gene: TRBD1
J gene: TRBJ1-4
CDR3 protein: CASSPRTGTNEKLFF
CDR3 DNA: TGTGCCAGCAGCCCCCGGACAGGGACTAATGAAAAACTGTTTTTT

V gene: TRBV5-1
D gene: TRBD1
J gene: TRBJ2-2
CDR3 protein: CASSFYGRTGSDTGELFF
CDR3 DNA: TGCGCCAGCAGCTTTTATGGCAGGACAGGGTCGGACACCGGGGAGCTGTTTTTT

V gene: TRBV4-2
D gene: .
J gene: TRBJ2-3
CDR3 protein: CASSQAAADTQYF
CDR3 DNA: TGTGCCAGCAGCCAAGCGGCGGCAGATACGCAGTATTTT

V gene: TRBV5-6
D gene: .
J gene: TRBJ2-1
CDR3 protein: CASSPFSSDNEQFF
CDR3 DNA: TGTGCCAGCAGCCCCTTTAGCTCCGACAATGAGCAGTTCTTC

V gene: TRBV19
D gene: TRBD1
J gene: TRBJ2-3
CDR3 protein: CASSTGTGRGTDTQYF
CDR3 DNA: TGTGCCAGTAGTACCGGGACAGGGAGAGGCACAGATACGCAGTATTTT

V gene: TRBV6-6
D gene: TRBD2
J gene: TRBJ2-7
CDR3 protein: CASRPSGGSYEQYF
CDR3 DNA: TGTGCCAGCAGGCCAAGCGGGGGCTCCTACGAGCAGTACTTC

V gene: TRBV1
D gene: .
J gene: TRBJ1-6
CDR3 protein: CTSSQESGSSYNSPLHF
CDR3 DNA: TGCACCAGCAGCCAGGAGTCGGGGAGCTCCTATAATTCACCCCTCCACTTT

V gene: TRBV5-1
D gene: .
J gene: TRBJ2-3
CDR3 protein: CASSLPGMDTQYF
CDR3 DNA: TGCGCCAGCAGCTTACCAGGGATGGATACGCAGTATTTT

V gene: TRBV11-2
D gene: TRBD1
J gene: TRBJ2-7
CDR3 protein: CASSRDRFNAYEQYF
CDR3 DNA: TGTGCCAGCAGCCGGGACAGATTCAACGCCTACGAGCAGTACTTC